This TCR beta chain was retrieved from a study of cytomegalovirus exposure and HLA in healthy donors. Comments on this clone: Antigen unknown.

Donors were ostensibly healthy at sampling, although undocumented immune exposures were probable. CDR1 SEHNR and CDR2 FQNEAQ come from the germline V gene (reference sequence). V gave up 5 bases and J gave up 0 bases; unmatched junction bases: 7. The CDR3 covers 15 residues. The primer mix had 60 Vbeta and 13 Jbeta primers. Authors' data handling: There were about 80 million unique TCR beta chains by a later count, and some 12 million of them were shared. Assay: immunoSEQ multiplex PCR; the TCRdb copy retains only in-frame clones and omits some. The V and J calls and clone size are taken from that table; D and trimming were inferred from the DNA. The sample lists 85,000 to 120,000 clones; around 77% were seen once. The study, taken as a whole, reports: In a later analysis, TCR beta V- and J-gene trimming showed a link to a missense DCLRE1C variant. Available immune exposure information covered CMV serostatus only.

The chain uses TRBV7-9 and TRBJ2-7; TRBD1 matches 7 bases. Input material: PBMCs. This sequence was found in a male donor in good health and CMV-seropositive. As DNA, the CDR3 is TGTGCCAGCAGCGCCGGACAGGTGAGCTCCTACGAGCAGTACTTC. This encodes CASSAGQVSSYEQYF.